This TCR beta chain was observed in a study of CD8+CD57+ T cells in acquired aplastic anemia. Study context: An average of approximately 11 million reads for CD4+ cells was obtained from healthy donors.

Between the trimmed V and J ends, which lost 10 bases and 5 bases, there was a span of 20 bases. The CDR3 extends over 14 amino acids. CDR1 KGHSH and CDR2 LQKENI come from the germline V gene. For CDR3 and TCR beta VDJ profiling, genomic DNA was the template used. TCRdb reprocessed the reads via MiXCR and lists one record per CDR3 protein. The sample shows a few hundred thousand distinct CDR3 sequences, around 60% of them seen only once. The sequence was collected from a human donor in good health. Input material: sorted CD4+, CD8+, or CD8+CD57+ T cells (not recorded which) from PBMCs. The chain joins TRBV18 to TRBJ2-5; D perhaps matches TRBD1 (5 bases). CDR3 amino acids: CANLGPAKGETQYF. In DNA, the CDR3 is TGTGCCAACTTAGGACCAGCAAAGGGGGAGACCCAGTACTTC. Full variable domain (missing parts from reference TRBV18 and TRBJ2-5): NAGVMQNPRHLVRRRGQEARLRCSPMKGHSHVYWYRQLPEEGLKFMVYLQKENIIDESGMPKERFSAEFPKEGPSILRIQQVVRGDSAAYFCANLGPAKGETQYFGPGTRLLVL.